The 25 T cell receptor beta chains below were found in one sample sequenced in a study of control samples from healthy donors and cancer patients. Only in-frame clones appear in the TCRdb table, and some are missing; sequencing was by immunoSEQ multiplex PCR. The sample shows just under 100,000 clones, approximately 95% of them seen only once. Sequenced material: blood. These receptors were collected from a man younger than 35 in good health.

The CDR3 sequence: CASSFTGGTEAFF. The CDR3 DNA reads as TGTGCCAGCAGCTTCACAGGGGGCACTGAAGCTTTCTTT. J is TRBJ1-1 and V is TRBV5-6; 8 nucleotides align to TRBD1. The CDR3 sequence is 13 residues long. V lost 2 bases and J lost 4; bases outside the gene matches: 1. CDR1 and CDR2 (germline): SGHDT, YYEEEE.

This clone has only one observation. The CDR3: CASSPQWYNSNQPQHF. The CDR3, as DNA: TGTGCCAGTAGCCCCCAGTGGTATAATAGCAATCAGCCCCAGCATTTT. V and J are TRBV19 and TRBJ1-5; no reliable D call. This CDR3 is built from 16 residues. V lost 6 bases and J lost 0, with 15 bases in between. The V gene's germline CDR1 is LNHDA and CDR2 SQIVND (reference sequence). The variable domain in full, completed from reference TRBV19 and TRBJ1-5, reads DGGITQSPKYLFRKEGQNVTLSCEQNLNHDAMYWYRQDPGQGLRLIYYSQIVNDFQKGDIAEGYSVSREKKESFPLTVTSAQKNPTAFYLCASSPQWYNSNQPQHFGDGTRLSIL.

The rearrangement joins TRBV30 to TRBJ1-1; maybe TRBD1 (5 bases). The germline V gene encodes CDR1 GTSNPN and CDR2 SVGIG (reference sequence). Trimming removed 4 bases from V and 0 bases from J, with 15 bases in between. The CDR3 totals 15 residues. The CDR3 DNA follows: TGTGCCTGGACCCCGCCCGGGACGGTGAACACTGAAGCTTTCTTT. This sequence encodes CAWTPPGTVNTEAFF.

This chain connects TRBV5-1 to TRBJ1-2; weak D call: TRBD1 (5 bases). The CDR3 covers 14 residues. In germline, CDR1 is SGHRS, CDR2 YFSETQ. The ends were cut back, 0 bases at V and 4 bases at J, with 10 bases in the middle. Written as DNA, the CDR3 is TGCGCCAGCAGCTTGGGGGGGATGGCCTATGGCTACACCTTC. This codes for CASSLGGMAYGYTF.

The chain links TRBV5-6 to TRBJ2-1; D ambiguous. The ends were cut back, 4 bases at V and 5 bases at J, with 10 bases in the middle. Germline V gene data show CDR1 as SGHDT and CDR2 as YYEEEE. This CDR3 region has 13 residues. CDR3 in amino acids: CASSQAQNNEQFF. The CDR3 coding sequence is TGTGCCAGCAGCCAGGCCCAGAACAATGAGCAGTTCTTC.

The V call is TRBV6-4, the J call TRBJ2-1, with 8 bases aligning to TRBD2. The CDR3 covers 15 residues. Germline values: CDR1 MRHNA, CDR2 SNTAGT. The trim removed 5 bases at V and 3 bases at J, leaving 6 bases unmatched. The CDR3 here is CASSRGAGGYNEQFF. The CDR3 DNA reads TGTGCCAGCAGTAGGGGGGCGGGAGGCTACAATGAGCAGTTCTTC.

The chain has TRBV27 and TRBJ2-5; D is unclear. Trimming pared 5 bases from V and 5 bases from J, leaving 15 bases between. The CDR3 is 14 amino acids. The germline V gene encodes CDR1 MNHEY and CDR2 SMNVEV (reference sequence). This CDR3 reads CASSARTPVETQYF. In DNA form, the CDR3 reads TGTGCCAGCAGTGCCCGGACGCCTGTGGAGACCCAGTACTTC.

The chain couples TRBV12-3 or TRBV12-4 to TRBJ2-1; tentative D call: TRBD2 (6 bases). V dropped 6 bases and J dropped 9 bases, with 12 bases sitting between them. The CDR3 totals 12 residues. CDR3: CASSRGSSEQFF. The CDR3 DNA is TGTGCCAGCAGCCGGGGGAGCAGTGAGCAGTTCTTC.

CDR3 bases: TGCAGCGTTGGCTTCAGGGGGCACACCGGGGAGCTGTTTTTT. Amino acid sequence: CSVGFRGHTGELFF. This chain links TRBV29-1 with TRBJ2-2, with 8 bases identical to TRBD1. Germline V gene data show CDR1 as SQVTM and CDR2 as ANQGSEA. Unmatched junction bases numbered 4, after V lost 4 bases and J lost 3 bases. This CDR3 has 14 amino acids.

V and J are TRBV7-7 and TRBJ2-3, with 13 bases that match TRBD2. This CDR3 contains 16 residues. V trimming: 5 bases; J trimming: 6 bases; junction bases outside the gene matches: 8. Germline-derived CDR1 and CDR2 are SSHAT and FNYEAQ (reference sequence). This CDR3 is CASSHGLAGVGDTQYF. The CDR3 DNA reads as TGTGCCAGCAGCCACGGACTAGCGGGAGTGGGGGATACGCAGTATTTT.

The rearrangement uses TRBV7-9 and TRBJ1-1, with no clear D. Germline V gives CDR1 SEHNR, CDR2 FQNEAQ (reference sequence). The CDR3 has 15 amino acids. V lost 1 base and J 0 bases, leaving 9 bases between the germline ends. The CDR3, as DNA: TGTGCCAGCAGCTTAGGCGTGGTTATGAACACTGAAGCTTTCTTT. Residues: CASSLGVVMNTEAFF.

This chain connects TRBV19 to TRBJ1-1; 9 bases fit TRBD1. The V segment lost 7 bases and the J segment 1 base; nucleotides outside the gene matches: 7. The CDR3 runs 15 residues. The V gene's germline CDR1 is LNHDA and CDR2 SQIVND (reference sequence). This chain's CDR3 is CASTNPGQGNTEAFF. For the CDR3, the DNA is TGTGCCAGTACTAACCCGGGACAGGGGAACACTGAAGCTTTCTTT.

Worth noting for this clone: Other DNA sequences in this specimen translate into the identical CDR3. This chain links TRBV15 with TRBJ1-5, with a tentative D call TRBD1 (5 bases). Germline values: CDR1 LNHNV, CDR2 YYDKDF (reference sequence). The CDR3 sequence is 15 residues long. Trimming cost V 5 bases and J 4 bases, with 15 bases left between them. CDR3 amino acids: CATSGSGTANQPQHF. In DNA form, the CDR3 reads TGTGCCACCAGCGGATCCGGGACGGCGAATCAGCCCCAGCATTTT.

V usage is TRBV6-6 and J usage is TRBJ2-7; D possibly corresponds to TRBD1 (6 bases). The CDR3 covers 15 residues. Trimming pared 6 bases from V and 2 bases from J, leaving 17 bases between. Looked up from germline, CDR1 is MNHNY and CDR2 is SVGAGI (reference sequence). The CDR3 DNA reads TGTGCCAGCAGCTACCTAGGGGGAACCGCCTACGAGCAGTACTTC. This translates into CASSYLGGTAYEQYF.

The rearrangement uses TRBV5-6 and TRBJ1-2; D is unresolved. Germline values: CDR1 SGHDT, CDR2 YYEEEE. The CDR3 is 14 amino acids. V was clipped by 3 bases and J by 0 bases, with 9 bases between them. The CDR3 nucleotides read TGTGCCAGCAGCTCCACGGGAGCTAACTATGGCTACACCTTC. Its protein is CASSSTGANYGYTF.

The chain joins TRBV2 to TRBJ1-2; 7 bases align to TRBD1. Trimming at V came to 7 bases and at J to 1 base, leaving 15 bases not matched to a gene. This CDR3 has 17 residues. Germline CDR1 and CDR2: SNHLY and FYNNEI. CDR3 amino acids: CASTLGDSETFNYGYTF. For the CDR3, the DNA is TGTGCCAGCACCCTAGGGGACAGCGAGACTTTTAACTATGGCTACACCTTC.

The chain carries TRBV16 and TRBJ2-2, with D perhaps matching TRBD1 (5 bases). Germline V gene lookup returns CDR1 KGHSY and CDR2 FQNENV. The CDR3 is 13 residues long. The V end was cut by 2 bases, the J end by 6 bases, with 7 bases between. For the CDR3, the DNA is TGTGCCAGCAGCCAAGGGGCGCCCGGGGAGCTGTTTTTT. Amino acid sequence: CASSQGAPGELFF.

The CDR3 is CASSWSGAETQYF. The DNA for the CDR3 is TGTGCCAGCAGTTGGTCGGGGGCTGAGACCCAGTACTTC. The V and J genes are TRBV25-1 and TRBJ2-5; D tentatively fits TRBD1 or TRBD2 (6 bases each). There are 13 residues in the CDR3. V lost 5 bases, J lost 5 bases, and 12 bases lay in between. Germline CDR1 MGHDK, CDR2 SYGVNS.

This chain uses TRBV30 with TRBJ2-1, with no clear D. V lost 2 bases to trimming and J lost 10 bases, with 18 bases between them. The CDR3 runs 14 residues. Germline V CDR1 and CDR2: GTSNPN, SVGIG (reference sequence). The CDR3 spells CAWSLRLSSDEQFF. CDR3 in DNA: TGTGCCTGGAGTCTTCGTTTGTCATCCGACGAGCAGTTCTTC.

This chain links TRBV9 with TRBJ1-2, with 8 bases fitting TRBD1. The CDR3 loop spans 14 amino acids. Germline CDR1 and CDR2: SGDLS and YYNGEE. The junction had 9 bases not matched to a gene; V was cut back by 3 bases and J by 8 bases. CDR3 nucleotides: TGTGCCAGCAGCGCCCGACAGGGGTTCTGGGGCTACACCTTC. This gives the protein CASSARQGFWGYTF.

The chain couples TRBV5-1 to TRBJ2-5, with a tentative D call TRBD2 (5 bases). The CDR3 consists of 14 residues. Germline V gives CDR1 SGHRS, CDR2 YFSETQ. The V gene lost 0 bases and the J gene lost 4 bases, with 10 bases spanning the gap. Here the CDR3 DNA reads TGCGCCAGCAGCTTGGCGGCACGGGGAGAGACCCAGTACTTC. This translates into CASSLAARGETQYF.

The chain employs TRBV18 and TRBJ1-2; tentative D call: TRBD1 (5 bases). The germline V gene has CDR1 KGHSH and CDR2 LQKENI. Trimming left V 1 base short and J 3 bases short, with 12 bases between. This CDR3 is built from 15 residues. CDR3 sequence: CASSPQVRVDYGYTF. The DNA for the CDR3 is TGTGCCAGCTCACCACAAGTCAGGGTGGACTATGGCTACACCTTC. Filled out from reference TRBV18 and TRBJ1-2, the complete variable domain reads NAGVMQNPRHLVRRRGQEARLRCSPMKGHSHVYWYRQLPEEGLKFMVYLQKENIIDESGMPKERFSAEFPKEGPSILRIQQVVRGDSAAYFCASSPQVRVDYGYTFGSGTRLTVV.

The chain combines TRBV12-3 or TRBV12-4 with TRBJ1-5; tentative D call: TRBD1 (6 bases). Trimming removed 6 bases at V and 6 bases at J, with 9 bases between. The CDR3 totals 12 residues. In DNA, the CDR3 is TGTGCCAGCAGCACAGGGCGTCAGCCCCAGCATTTT. It yields the protein CASSTGRQPQHF.

The rearrangement links TRBV15 to TRBJ1-1, with D maybe TRBD1 (5 bases). CDR1 and CDR2 (germline): LNHNV, YYDKDF (reference sequence). This CDR3 contains 14 residues. The V end lost 5 bases, the J end lost 6 bases, and 16 bases lay between the germline ends. This CDR3 is CATSYDDGASEAFF. In DNA, the CDR3 is TGTGCCACCAGCTACGATGATGGGGCTTCTGAAGCTTTCTTT.

The sample holds one count of this clone. This chain links TRBV30 with TRBJ1-3; D perhaps matches TRBD1 (6 bases). The CDR3 covers 16 residues. Germline CDR1 is GTSNPN and CDR2 is SVGIG (reference sequence). Trimming shortened V by 3 bases and J by 3 bases, and 18 bases separated the two germline ends. CDR3 in DNA: TGTGCCTGGAGGGGTCAGGGGCCTCAGGATGGAAACACCATATATTTT. Translating gives CAWRGQGPQDGNTIYF.